This T cell receptor (beta chain) was captured by sequencing in a study of post-analysis software for immune sequencing data. Unique molecular identifiers were built into the TCR beta cDNA libraries. TCRdb independently ran MiXCR on the PCR reads; one entry per CDR3 protein. Among 600,000 to 700,000 distinct CDR3 sequences, approximately 60% were seen once, and the ten largest hold roughly 12%. General study points: When patients were compared with controls, about 5 TRBV segments were more frequent, TRBV5-6, TRBV5-1 and TRBV20-1 among them. Those with multiple sclerosis, the patient group, showed significantly lower normalized Chao1 diversity than controls.

Only one count was recorded for this clonotype. The antigen remains unidentified. CDR1 is LNHNV and CDR2 is YYDKDF in the germline V gene (reference sequence). Between the trimmed V and J ends, which lost 1 base and 0 bases, there was a span of 14 bases. This CDR3 region has 17 residues. The sequencing input was blood. This chain links TRBV15 with TRBJ2-3, with D possibly matching TRBD2 (7 bases). The TCR originated in a girl aged 2 to 9 with multiple sclerosis. DNA of the CDR3: TGTGCCACCAGCAGAGCGGGGGGCATTACTAGCACAGATACGCAGTATTTT. This sequence encodes CATSRAGGITSTDTQYF.